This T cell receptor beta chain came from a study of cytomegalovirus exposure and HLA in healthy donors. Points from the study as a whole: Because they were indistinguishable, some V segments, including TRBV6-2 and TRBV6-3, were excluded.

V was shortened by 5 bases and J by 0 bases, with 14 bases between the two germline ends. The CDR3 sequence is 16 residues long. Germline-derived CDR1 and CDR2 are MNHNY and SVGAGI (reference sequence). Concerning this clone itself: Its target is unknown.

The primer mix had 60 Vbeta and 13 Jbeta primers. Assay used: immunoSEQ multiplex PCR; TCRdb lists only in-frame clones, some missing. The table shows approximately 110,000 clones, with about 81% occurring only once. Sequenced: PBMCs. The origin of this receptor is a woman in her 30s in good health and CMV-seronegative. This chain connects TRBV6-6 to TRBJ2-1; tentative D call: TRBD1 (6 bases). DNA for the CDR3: TGTGCCAGCAGTCGGACAGAAAGAAGCTCCTACAATGAGCAGTTCTTC. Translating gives CASSRTERSSYNEQFF.